These 16 T cell receptor beta chains share one sample of origin, sequenced in a study of human T cells and chemical hapten exposure. Described time point: pre-sensitization, week 0. Treatment indicated: therapeutic diphenylcyclopropenone sensitization with weekly scalp DPC. From the RACE reads, TCRdb called clonotypes with MiXCR, one entry per CDR3 protein. The sample carries some 250,000 distinct CDR3 sequences, 7.5% to 9% recorded once. Sequenced here: whole blood, sampled in connection with sensitization to the hapten diphenylcyclopropenone (DPC). These receptors originate from a man aged 18 to 30 with alopecia areata. Some clones in this sample may be carry-over from other donors' samples.

In its sample, this clonotype was seen a few times. The genes are TRBV4-3 and TRBJ1-5; D gene uncertain. The ends were cut back, 0 bases at V and 9 bases at J, with 9 bases in the middle. Germline values: CDR1 LGHNA, CDR2 YSLEER. This CDR3 spans 13 amino acids. DNA of the CDR3: TGCGCCAGCAGCCAAGATCTGGCAACGCCCCAGCATTTT. Protein sequence: CASSQDLATPQHF.

A few counts support this clonotype. CDR3 sequence reads: CASTRQAPVSPLHF. CDR3 sequence (DNA): TGTGCCAGCACTAGACAGGCGCCAGTTTCACCCCTCCACTTT. This sequence joins TRBV12-3 or TRBV12-4 and TRBJ1-6, with D possibly TRBD1 on 6 matching bases. V dropped 7 bases and J dropped 9 bases, with 16 bases sitting between them. This CDR3 has 14 residues.

In its sample, this clonotype was seen a few times. The chain has TRBV25-1 and TRBJ2-5; 7 bases match TRBD1. The CDR3 is 15 amino acids. CDR1 and CDR2 (germline): MGHDK, SYGVNS. V lost 2 bases, J lost 1 base, and 4 bases stayed unmatched. CDR3 region: CASSEDRAPQETQYF. CDR3 in DNA: TGTGCCAGCAGTGAAGACAGGGCCCCCCAAGAGACCCAGTACTTC.

This clonotype was picked up a small number of times. The rearrangement joins TRBV27 to TRBJ1-1; no clear D. This CDR3 has 13 amino acids. V was pared by 6 bases and J by 4 bases, with 12 bases between. Germline loops: CDR1 MNHEY, CDR2 SMNVEV (reference sequence). The CDR3, as DNA: TGTGCCAGCAGGAACTGGGATTCCACTGAAGCTTTCTTT. This sequence encodes CASRNWDSTEAFF.

J is TRBJ2-5 and V is TRBV29-1; TRBD1 is a possible D gene (6 bases). CDR3 length: 12 amino acids. V shed 2 bases and J shed 7 bases, with 11 bases lying between them. Germline V gene data show CDR1 as SQVTM and CDR2 as ANQGSEA. CDR3 in amino acids: CSVELGASTQYF. In nucleotides, the CDR3 is TGCAGCGTTGAATTGGGGGCCTCGACCCAGTACTTC.

This clonotype has only a few counts. V gene TRBV5-1 combines with J gene TRBJ1-2; 7 bases map to TRBD1. The germline V gene has CDR1 SGHRS and CDR2 YFSETQ. The CDR3 contains 15 residues. J lost 4 bases, V lost 2 bases, and 8 bases had no gene match. The CDR3 region is CASSFNLDRPYGYTF. The DNA for the CDR3 is TGCGCCAGCAGCTTCAATTTGGACAGGCCCTATGGCTACACCTTC.

The J gene is TRBJ1-1, the V gene TRBV5-1; D is unclear. Trimming cost V 3 bases and J 0 bases, with 12 bases left between them. The CDR3 is 15 residues long. Germline V gives CDR1 SGHRS, CDR2 YFSETQ. CDR3 coding DNA: TGCGCCAGCAGCTCAAACGGCTTAATGAACACTGAAGCTTTCTTT. It translates to CASSSNGLMNTEAFF.

This sequence joins TRBV20-1 and TRBJ1-3; D not resolved. Per the germline V gene, CDR1 is DFQATT and CDR2 is SNEGSKA (reference sequence). V was clipped by 6 bases and J by 3 bases, with 6 bases between them. This CDR3 region has 11 residues. CDR3 region: CSARFGNTIYF. CDR3 DNA sequence: TGCAGTGCCCGATTTGGAAACACCATATATTTT.

The chain is built from TRBV20-1 and TRBJ2-1; TRBD1 matches 10 bases. Germline V gene sequence: CDR1 DFQATT, CDR2 SNEGSKA (reference sequence). The CDR3 sequence is 13 residues long. With V trimmed by 2 bases and J by 9 bases, 4 bases remained unmatched. DNA of the CDR3: TGCAGTGCTAGAATGACAGGGGGCGGTGAGCAGTTCTTC. Protein product: CSARMTGGGEQFF.

This clonotype was seen many times. This rearrangement joins TRBV9 to TRBJ1-1, with TRBD1 matching 8 bases. Germline-derived CDR1 and CDR2 are SGDLS and YYNGEE. This CDR3 comprises 15 residues. Trimming at V came to 0 bases and at J to 4 bases, leaving 5 bases not matched to a gene. The CDR3 region has the DNA TGTGCCAGCAGCGTAGTACCGGACAGGGCCACTGAAGCTTTCTTT. Amino acids: CASSVVPDRATEAFF.

The table lists this clonotype with a few counts. V usage is TRBV7-2 and J usage is TRBJ2-5, with D hard to call. CDR3 length equals 13 residues. The germline V gene has CDR1 SGHTA and CDR2 FQGNSA. V was trimmed by 4 bases and J by 5 bases, leaving 11 bases between them. Written as DNA, the CDR3 is TGTGCCAGCAGCTCGACGATCTTGGAGACCCAGTACTTC. Protein sequence: CASSSTILETQYF. The whole variable domain, remainder taken from reference TRBV7-2 and TRBJ2-5, is GAGVSQSPSNKVTEKGKDVELRCDPISGHTALYWYRQSLGQGLEFLIYFQGNSAPDKSGLPSDRFSAERTGGSVSTLTIQRTQQEDSAVYLCASSSTILETQYFGPGTRLLVL.

This clonotype was seen a handful of times. The chain recombines TRBV19 with TRBJ1-4; no reliable D call. This CDR3 has 16 amino acids. Between the trimmed V and J ends, which lost 1 base and 0 bases, there was a span of 9 bases. Germline V CDR1 and CDR2: LNHDA, SQIVND (reference sequence). The CDR3 reads CASSIGQLATNEKLFF. Written as DNA, the CDR3 is TGTGCCAGTAGTATAGGGCAGCTTGCAACTAATGAAAAACTGTTTTTT.

The rearrangement links TRBV5-1 to TRBJ1-2, with D perhaps TRBD1 (5 bases). Between the trimmed V and J ends, which lost 2 bases and 6 bases, there was a span of 32 bases. Looked up from germline, CDR1 is SGHRS and CDR2 is YFSETQ. The CDR3 loop spans 20 amino acids. CDR3 in amino acids: CASSFYHDPSPPQAWNGYTF. DNA of the CDR3: TGCGCCAGCAGCTTTTACCATGATCCTAGCCCACCACAGGCTTGGAATGGCTACACCTTC.

This clonotype was recorded many times. V usage is TRBV28 and J usage is TRBJ1-2; tentatively, D is TRBD1 (5 bases). Per germline, CDR1 MDHEN and CDR2 SYDVKM. Trimming shortened V by 3 bases and J by 0 bases, and 8 bases separated the two germline ends. The CDR3 runs 14 residues. CDR3 protein: CASSFGGSNYGYTF. DNA of the CDR3: TGTGCCAGCAGTTTTGGGGGGTCTAACTATGGCTACACCTTC.

This clonotype was counted ten times or more. The rearrangement links TRBV9 to TRBJ2-1; tentatively, D is TRBD2 (6 bases). The CDR3 is made up of 14 amino acids. V lost 0 bases, J lost 7 bases, and 11 bases lay in between. Germline CDR1 and CDR2: SGDLS and YYNGEE. Written as DNA, the CDR3 is TGTGCCAGCAGCGTAGTAAGTGGGGGGAATGAGCAGTTCTTC. Translation gives CASSVVSGGNEQFF.

Regarding this clonotype: This clone may be a read error of a much larger clone one base away. V usage is TRBV24-1 and J usage is TRBJ1-5, with D unresolved. Trimming shortened V by 12 bases and J by 2 bases, and 13 bases separated the two germline ends. CDR1 and CDR2 (germline): KGHDR, SFDVKD. This CDR3 comprises 13 residues. This chain's CDR3 is CAASGQGNQPQHF. In DNA, the CDR3 is TGTGCCGCCTCCGGCCAGGGCAATCAGCCCCAGCATTTT.